The clone carrying this TCR beta chain was observed a handful of times. Its specificity is unknown. TCRdb reanalysed the multiplex PCR reads using MiXCR and keeps one entry per CDR3 protein. The table has some 100,000 distinct CDR3 sequences, about 20% seen once. The sample is drawn from a study of breast tumors, draining lymph nodes, adjacent tissues. The lymph nodes were axillary draining lymph nodes from breast cancer patients. Broader study findings: Tumor repertoires ranked between lymph nodes and nontumor tissue in diversity, with V and J gene preferences. Data fit most tumor T cells coming from lymph node, expanding in tumor.

The germline CDR1 and CDR2 sequences are MNHEY and SMNVEV (reference sequence). V was trimmed by 4 bases and J by 7 bases, leaving 8 bases between them. The CDR3 is made up of 12 amino acids. Sequencing was done on a sample of axillary lymph node tissue. This receptor was taken from a female donor with breast cancer. Some clones in this sample may be carry-over from other donors' samples. This rearrangement joins TRBV27 to TRBJ2-1; TRBD1 might be the D (5 bases). The DNA of the CDR3 is TGTGCCAGCAGTTCGCAGGGAAATGAGCAGTTCTTC. This codes for CASSSQGNEQFF.